This TCR beta chain was observed in a study of T cells in tuberculosis. Overall study: The T cells targeted glucose monomycolate, a mycobacterial lipid, via CD1B. A South African cohort included IGRA-negative adolescents, latently infected IGRA-positive adolescents and adults with active tuberculosis. Whole-study findings and limits: Selection depended on which cryopreserved specimens were available.

TCRdb's copy holds only in-frame clones and misses some; the assay was immunoSEQ multiplex PCR. The table has about 28,000 clones, 85% to 90% seen once. As for this clone: Its target is unknown.

CDR1 is LGHNA and CDR2 is YSLEER in the germline V gene. Trimming cost V 1 base and J 0 bases, with 21 bases left between them. The length of the CDR3 is 19 residues. This sequence was found in a donor aged 10-29 years with latent tuberculosis or without tuberculosis infection. The sequenced sample consisted of PBMCs. The chain has TRBV4-3 and TRBJ1-1; weak D call: TRBD1 (5 bases). CDR3 coding DNA: TGCGCCAGCAGCCAAGTCCAGGGAGGCCCGGAATTCATGAACACTGAAGCTTTCTTT. Protein: CASSQVQGGPEFMNTEAFF.